This T cell receptor beta chain came from a study of human T cells and chemical hapten exposure. Germline values: CDR1 SGHAT, CDR2 FQNNGV. The CDR3 sequence is 15 residues long. V lost 6 bases and J lost 4; bases outside the gene matches: 6. Study-wide results and limits: A positive correlation with patch test score was shown by PT1 expanded TCR counts. All donors were alopecia patients, so their immunity may differ from that of healthy people.

Original analysis: Samples contained a median of about 96,000 TCRs, with a range of about 23,224 to 700,000. One entry per CDR3 protein results from TCRdb running MiXCR on the RACE reads. The V and J calls shown here were made by TCRdb, not taken from the authors' results. Of about 360,000 distinct CDR3 sequences in the sample, around 7% were seen once. This clonotype appeared many times. Its specificity is unknown. Time point defined: patch test 1, 2 weeks after DPC sensitization. Specified treatment: therapeutic diphenylcyclopropenone sensitization with weekly scalp DPC. People who gave samples had alopecia, were 18 to 70 years old, and were suitable for DPC.

This chain links TRBV11-2 with TRBJ2-3; 11 bases are a match to TRBD2. The input for sequencing was whole blood, taken in connection with sensitization to the hapten diphenylcyclopropenone (DPC). The TCR sequence derives from a woman aged 18-29 years with alopecia areata. Some clones in this sample may be carry-over from other donors' samples. The CDR3, as DNA: TGTGCCAGCAGGAAATCGACTAGCGGGGCAGATACGCAGTATTTT. Translating it yields CASRKSTSGADTQYF.